This is a list of T cell receptor beta chains from one sample in a study of cytomegalovirus exposure and HLA in healthy donors. Using immunoSEQ multiplex PCR, the repertoire was profiled, and TCRdb retains in-frame clones only, with some absent. This table holds 40,000 or so clones. The sequenced sample was PBMCs. The receptor source for this set is a woman aged 25 to 39 in good health and CMV-seropositive. The CDR3 runs from the conserved cysteine through the conserved F or W.

>TRBV4-2
CASSQGEGDTDTQYF
>TRBV11-2
CASSLAGSQETQYF
>TRBV7-2
CASSFGGTYEGAFF
>TRBV6-5
CASSYSTGAEAFF
>TRBV28
CASSLWGTGEGYTF
>TRBV6-1
CASGGWGDQGQPQHF
>TRBV27
CASSLLSTGSTDTQYF
>TRBV29-1
CSVEPLLAGRAPDTQYF
>TRBV10-3
CATTRQGAGGELFF
>TRBV30
CAWSGQGDQPQHF
>TRBV2
CASLEGQLNYNEQFF
>TRBV4-1
CASSNTSLGAYGYTF
>TRBV4-1
CASSRTGQGNTEAFF
>TRBV19
CASSSAGTGAYTF
>TRBV7-9
CASSPGQGATDTQYF
>TRBV5-1
CASSPEGRFYGGDF
>TRBV29-1
CSVQDRGNTIYF
>TRBV13
CASSLSVPGTSGGARAYNEQFF
>TRBV10-2
CASSPLFGEQYF
>TRBV5-6
CASSLAPDTKNEKLFF
>TRBV7-8
CASSQSGTDTDTQYF
>TRBV18
CASSPDRMETQYF
>TRBV18
CASSLQTGIKGYTF
>TRBV5-1
CVSSPTGNSNQPQHF
>TRBV6-1
CASSEQGKNTEAFF
>TRBV14
CASSQVPRGTGRYNSPLHF
>TRBV19
CASRSPGQANTEAFF
>TRBV11-3
CASSSQGDATEAFF
>TRBV30
CAWSWGGDSPLHF
>TRBV5-4
CASSTGGTGVDSPLHF
>TRBV9
CASSVRTVRLFAANTGELFF
>TRBV30
CAWSGTGPSNYGYTF
>TRBV2
CASSEDSNEQFF
>TRBV13
CASSPRQGGSTEAFF
>TRBV11-3
CASSSTKKGTLHTEAFF
>TRBV27
CASSSLDRGGTDTQYF
>TRBV4-1
CASSQGAGDEQFF
>TRBV4-1
CASSYQLISYEQYF
>TRBV28
CASSWGVNQPQHF
>TRBV18
CASSPQGWQGSGNTIYF
>TRBV6-6
CASSIEGTANTEAFF
>TRBV5-4
CASSLVLAGSLDTDTQYF
>TRBV5-6
CASSWGVGRAYEQYF
>TRBV7-2
CASSLSGTGGDEQYF
>TRBV23-1
CASSQSRVGNRRPCRPYEQYF
>TRBV19
CASSTPGTGSPEQFF
>TRBV4-1
CASSQADRGYEQYF
>TRBV4-1
CASSPIGRDRGGNSPLHF
>TRBV18
CASSPPRSRGGETQYF
>TRBV5-1
CASRSGGGEKLFF
>TRBV15
CATSRATGGHYGYTF
>TRBV2
CASSESRGPVQNSPLHF
>TRBV15
CATSRDRYFLDTQYF
>TRBV11-3
CASSEGVDETQYF
>TRBV30
CASISSYNEQFF